This TCR beta chain was observed in a study of blood T cell repertoires in COVID-19. Study-level information: Italy, Spain and the United States were the sources of the convalescent and acute COVID-19 samples.

CDR3 length: 18 amino acids. Germline trimming cut 2 bases from V and 1 base from J; bases unmatched to any gene: 10. Germline loops: CDR1 SGHDT, CDR2 YYEEEE. Per the original data handling: Amplifying reference gene primers gave estimates of nucleated cell counts. Assay: immunoSEQ multiplex PCR; the TCRdb copy retains only in-frame clones and omits some. The V and J calls and clone size are taken from that table; D and trimming were inferred from the DNA. The sample has some 200,000 clones, 70% to 90% seen once. The receptor was isolated from a woman in her 50s with acute or convalescent COVID-19. The sequenced sample consisted of peripheral blood. V gene TRBV5-6 combines with J gene TRBJ2-2; 8 nucleotides match TRBD1. CDR3 protein: CASSLLAYRGMNTGELFF. For the CDR3, the DNA is TGTGCCAGCAGCTTATTGGCTTACAGGGGGATGAACACCGGGGAGCTGTTTTTT.